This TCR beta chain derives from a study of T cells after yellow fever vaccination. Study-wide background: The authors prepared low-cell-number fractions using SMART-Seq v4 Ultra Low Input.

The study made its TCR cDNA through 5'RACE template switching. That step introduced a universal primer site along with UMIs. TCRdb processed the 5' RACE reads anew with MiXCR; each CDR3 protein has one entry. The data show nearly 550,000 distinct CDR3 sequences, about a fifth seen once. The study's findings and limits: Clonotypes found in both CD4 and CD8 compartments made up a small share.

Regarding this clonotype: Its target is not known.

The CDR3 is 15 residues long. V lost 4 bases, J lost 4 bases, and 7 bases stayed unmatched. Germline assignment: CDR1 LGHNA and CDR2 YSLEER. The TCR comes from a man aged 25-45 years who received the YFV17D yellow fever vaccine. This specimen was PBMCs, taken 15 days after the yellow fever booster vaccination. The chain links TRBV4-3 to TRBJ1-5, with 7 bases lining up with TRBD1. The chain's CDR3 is CASSLTTGNNQPQHF. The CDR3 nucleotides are TGCGCCAGCAGCCTAACGACAGGGAATAATCAGCCCCAGCATTTT.